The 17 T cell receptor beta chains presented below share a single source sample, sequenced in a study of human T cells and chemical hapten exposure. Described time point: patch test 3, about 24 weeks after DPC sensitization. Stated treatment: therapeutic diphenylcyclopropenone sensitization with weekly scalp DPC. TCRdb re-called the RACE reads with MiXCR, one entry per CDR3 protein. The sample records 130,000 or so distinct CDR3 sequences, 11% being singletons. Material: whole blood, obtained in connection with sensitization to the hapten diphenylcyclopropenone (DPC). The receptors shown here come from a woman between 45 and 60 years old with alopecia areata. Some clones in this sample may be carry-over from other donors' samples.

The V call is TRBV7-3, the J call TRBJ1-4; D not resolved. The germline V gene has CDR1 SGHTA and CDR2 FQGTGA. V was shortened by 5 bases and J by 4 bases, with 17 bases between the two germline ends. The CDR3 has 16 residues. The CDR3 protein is CASSLSLYKGNEKLFF. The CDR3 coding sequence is TGTGCCAGCAGCCTTTCACTGTACAAGGGTAATGAAAAACTGTTTTTT.

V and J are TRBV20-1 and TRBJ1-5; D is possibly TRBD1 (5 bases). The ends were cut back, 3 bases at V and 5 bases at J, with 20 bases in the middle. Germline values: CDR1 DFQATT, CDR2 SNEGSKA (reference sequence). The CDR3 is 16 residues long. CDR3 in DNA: TGCAGTGCTAGGGGACGGGGAGCGGTCAGCTATCAGCCCCAGCATTTT. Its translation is CSARGRGAVSYQPQHF.

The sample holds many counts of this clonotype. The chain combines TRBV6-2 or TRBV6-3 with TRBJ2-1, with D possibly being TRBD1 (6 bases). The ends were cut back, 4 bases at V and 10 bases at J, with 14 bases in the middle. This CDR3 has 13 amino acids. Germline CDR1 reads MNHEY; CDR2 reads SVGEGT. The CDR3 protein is CASSSLQGSEQFF. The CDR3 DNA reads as TGTGCCAGCAGTTCCCTACAGGGTAGCGAGCAGTTCTTC.

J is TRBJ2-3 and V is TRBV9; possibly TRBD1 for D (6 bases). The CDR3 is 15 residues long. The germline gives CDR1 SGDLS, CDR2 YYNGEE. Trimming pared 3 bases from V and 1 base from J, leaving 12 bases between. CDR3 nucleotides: TGTGCCAGCAGCGAAGGGGGTAAACGCACAGATACGCAGTATTTT. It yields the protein CASSEGGKRTDTQYF.

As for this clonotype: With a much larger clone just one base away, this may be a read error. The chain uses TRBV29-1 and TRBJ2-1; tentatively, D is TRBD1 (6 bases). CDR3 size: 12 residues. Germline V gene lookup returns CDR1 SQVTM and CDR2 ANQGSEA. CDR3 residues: CSVVRGSNERFF. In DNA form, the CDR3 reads TGCAGCGTTGTTAGGGGGTCCAATGAGCGGTTCTTC.

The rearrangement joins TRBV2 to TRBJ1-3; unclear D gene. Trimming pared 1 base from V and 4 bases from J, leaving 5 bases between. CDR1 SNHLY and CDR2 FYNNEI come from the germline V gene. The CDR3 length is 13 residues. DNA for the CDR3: TGTGCCAGCAGTGAAGACGGAGGAAACACCATATATTTT. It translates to CASSEDGGNTIYF.

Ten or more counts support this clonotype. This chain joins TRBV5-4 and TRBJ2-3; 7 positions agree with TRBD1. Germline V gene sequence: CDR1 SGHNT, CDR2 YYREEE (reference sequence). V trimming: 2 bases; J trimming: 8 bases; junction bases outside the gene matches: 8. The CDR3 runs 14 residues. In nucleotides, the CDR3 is TGTGCCAGCAGCTTAGGGAAGGGGGCTGGTACGCAGTATTTT. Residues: CASSLGKGAGTQYF.

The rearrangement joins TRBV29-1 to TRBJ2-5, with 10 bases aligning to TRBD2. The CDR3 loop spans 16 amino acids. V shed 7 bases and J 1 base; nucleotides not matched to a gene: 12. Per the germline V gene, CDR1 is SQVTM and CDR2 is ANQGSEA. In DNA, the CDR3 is TGCAGCGCCTGGCCTTCTAGCGGGGGATGCCAAGAGACCCAGTACTTC. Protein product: CSAWPSSGGCQETQYF. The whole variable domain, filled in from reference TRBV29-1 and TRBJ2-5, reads SAVISQKPSRDICQRGTSLTIQCQVDSQVTMMFWYRQQPGQSLTLIATANQGSEATYESGFVIDKFPISRPNLTFSTLTVSNMSPEDSSIYLCSAWPSSGGCQETQYFGPGTRLLVL.

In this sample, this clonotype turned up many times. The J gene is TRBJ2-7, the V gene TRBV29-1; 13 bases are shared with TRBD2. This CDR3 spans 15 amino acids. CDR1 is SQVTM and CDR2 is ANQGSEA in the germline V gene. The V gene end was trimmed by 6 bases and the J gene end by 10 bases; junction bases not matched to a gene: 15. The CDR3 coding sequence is TGCAGCGTCGAGCTGGGACTAGCGGGACCCGGGAACCAGTACTTC. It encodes CSVELGLAGPGNQYF.

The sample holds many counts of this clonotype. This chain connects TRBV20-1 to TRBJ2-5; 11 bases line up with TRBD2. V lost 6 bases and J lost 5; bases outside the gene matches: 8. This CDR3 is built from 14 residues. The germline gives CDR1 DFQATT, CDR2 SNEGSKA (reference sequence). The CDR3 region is CSAGSGGALETQYF. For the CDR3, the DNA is TGCAGTGCGGGTAGCGGGGGGGCTCTCGAGACCCAGTACTTC.

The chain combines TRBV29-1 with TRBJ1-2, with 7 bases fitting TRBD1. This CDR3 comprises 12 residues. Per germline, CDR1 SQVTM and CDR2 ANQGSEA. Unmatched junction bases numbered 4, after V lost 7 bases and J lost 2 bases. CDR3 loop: CSGETGNYGYTF. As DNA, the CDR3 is TGCAGCGGTGAGACAGGGAACTATGGCTACACCTTC.

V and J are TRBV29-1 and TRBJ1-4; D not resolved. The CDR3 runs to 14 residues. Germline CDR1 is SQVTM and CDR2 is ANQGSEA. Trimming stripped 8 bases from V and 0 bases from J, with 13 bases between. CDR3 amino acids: CSFRHLATNEKLFF. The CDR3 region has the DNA TGCAGCTTCCGACACCTTGCAACTAATGAAAAACTGTTTTTT.

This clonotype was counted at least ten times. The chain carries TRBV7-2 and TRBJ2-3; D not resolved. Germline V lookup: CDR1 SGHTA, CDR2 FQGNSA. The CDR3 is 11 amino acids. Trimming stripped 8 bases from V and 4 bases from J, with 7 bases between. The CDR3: CASRFSDTQYF. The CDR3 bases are TGTGCCAGCCGGTTTTCAGATACGCAGTATTTT.

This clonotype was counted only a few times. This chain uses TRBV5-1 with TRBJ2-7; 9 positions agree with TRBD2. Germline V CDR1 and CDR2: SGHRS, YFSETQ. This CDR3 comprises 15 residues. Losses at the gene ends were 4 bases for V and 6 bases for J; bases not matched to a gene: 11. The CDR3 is CASSPPRDSGGEQYF. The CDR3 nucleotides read TGCGCCAGCAGCCCCCCCCGGGATAGCGGGGGCGAGCAGTACTTC.

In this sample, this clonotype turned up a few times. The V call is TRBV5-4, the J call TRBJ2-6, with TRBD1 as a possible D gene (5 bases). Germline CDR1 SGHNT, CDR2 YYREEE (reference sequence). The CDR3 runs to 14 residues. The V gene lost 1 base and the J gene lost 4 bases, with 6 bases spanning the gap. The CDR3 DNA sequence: TGTGCCAGCAGCTTGCCAGGGGGGGCCAACGTCCTGACTTTC. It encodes CASSLPGGANVLTF. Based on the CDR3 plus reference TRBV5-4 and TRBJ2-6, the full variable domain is ETGVTQSPTHLIKTRGQQVTLRCSSQSGHNTVSWYQQALGQGPQFIFQYYREEENGRGNFPPRFSGLQFPNYSSELNVNALELDDSALYLCASSLPGGANVLTFGAGSRLTVL.

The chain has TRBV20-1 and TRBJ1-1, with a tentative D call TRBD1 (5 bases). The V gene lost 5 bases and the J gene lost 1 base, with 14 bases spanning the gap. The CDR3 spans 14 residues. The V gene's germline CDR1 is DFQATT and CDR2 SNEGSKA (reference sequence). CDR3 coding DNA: TGCAGTGCTCTTCGCCAGGGATCGAACACTGAAGCTTTCTTT. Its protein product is CSALRQGSNTEAFF.

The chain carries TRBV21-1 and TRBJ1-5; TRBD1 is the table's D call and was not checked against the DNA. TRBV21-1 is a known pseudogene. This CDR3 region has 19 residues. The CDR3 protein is CASSTLFRDREGGNQPQHF. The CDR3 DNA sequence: TGTGCCAGCAGCACACTTTTTCGGGACAGGGAAGGAGGCAATCAGCCCCAGCATTTT.